The rows below give T cell receptor beta chains drawn from one sample of a study of Graves' ophthalmopathy and Graves' hyperthyroidism. TCRdb used MiXCR to reprocess the multiplex PCR reads, holding one entry per CDR3 protein. The table records hundreds of thousands of distinct CDR3 sequences, roughly 14% of them present only once. Sequencing was carried out using blood. The receptors shown here come from a woman aged 25-40 years with Graves' ophthalmopathy. The conserved cysteine and the conserved F or W are not part of the CDR3 here. A row's size may be missing; if present it is once, few, many or a size class.

j_call,clone_size,v_call,cdr3_aa
TRBJ2-7,many,TRBV7-8,ASSLILYEQY
TRBJ2-7,few,TRBV5-1,ASSDRDTRSEQY
TRBJ1-1,many,TRBV29-1,SVEQGSGAF
TRBJ1-1,many,TRBV2,ASGTTGGMVAEAF
TRBJ2-6,many,TRBV19,ASSIWAGGQALSGANVLT
TRBJ1-2,many,TRBV28,ASSPAGGNGYT
TRBJ1-2,.,TRBV11-2,ASSLSTGTYGYT
TRBJ1-1,many,TRBV4-2,ASSHHYAGSRTEAF
TRBJ1-1,few,TRBV11-2,ASSTPFRGEVMAEAF
TRBJ2-7,.,TRBV28,ASSYSLVGNYEQY
TRBJ1-5,many,TRBV20-1,SARRDQPQH
TRBJ2-5,many,TRBV15,ATSREKAGFQETQY